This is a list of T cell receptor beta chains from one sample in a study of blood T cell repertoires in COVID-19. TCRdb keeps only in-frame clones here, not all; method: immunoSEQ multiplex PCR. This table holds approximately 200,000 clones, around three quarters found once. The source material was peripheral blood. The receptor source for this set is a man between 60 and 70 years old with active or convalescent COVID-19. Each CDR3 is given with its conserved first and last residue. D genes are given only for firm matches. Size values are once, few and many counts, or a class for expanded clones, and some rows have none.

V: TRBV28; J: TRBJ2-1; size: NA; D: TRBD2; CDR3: CASSFRLAGGNEQFF; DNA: TGTGCCAGCAGTTTCCGGCTAGCGGGGGGCAATGAGCAGTTCTTC
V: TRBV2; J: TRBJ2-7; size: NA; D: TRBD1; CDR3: CASATRDRGAYEQYF; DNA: TGTGCCAGCGCAACCCGGGACAGGGGGGCCTACGAGCAGTACTTC
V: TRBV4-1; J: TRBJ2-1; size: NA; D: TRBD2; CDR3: CASSLWTSGRNEQFF; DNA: TGCGCCAGCAGCCTATGGACTAGCGGGAGGAATGAGCAGTTCTTC
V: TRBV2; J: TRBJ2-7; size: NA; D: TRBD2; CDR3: CASSERGGKTYEQYF; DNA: TGTGCCAGCAGTGAACGCGGGGGGAAAACCTACGAGCAGTACTTC
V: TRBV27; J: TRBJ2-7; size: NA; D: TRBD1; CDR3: CASKRDRVAYEQYF; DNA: TGTGCCAGCAAACGGGACAGGGTCGCCTACGAGCAGTACTTC
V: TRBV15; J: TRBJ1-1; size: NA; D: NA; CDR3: CATRFAIGNTEAFF; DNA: TGTGCCACCAGGTTTGCCATCGGGAACACTGAAGCTTTCTTT
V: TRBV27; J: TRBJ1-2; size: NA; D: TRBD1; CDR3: CASSLTTGGDGYTF; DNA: TGTGCCAGCAGTTTAACAACAGGGGGCGATGGCTACACCTTC
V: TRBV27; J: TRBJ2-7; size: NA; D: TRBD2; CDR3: CASSLSTSGRAGEQYF; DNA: TGTGCCAGCAGTTTATCGACTAGCGGGAGGGCCGGGGAGCAGTACTTC
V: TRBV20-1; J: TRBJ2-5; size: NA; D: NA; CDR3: CSAQIEGTQYF; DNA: TGCAGTGCCCAGATAGAGGGGACCCAGTACTTC
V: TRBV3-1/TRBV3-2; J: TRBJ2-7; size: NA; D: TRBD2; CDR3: CASSQERLAGVYEQYF; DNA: TGTGCCAGCAGCCAAGAGAGACTAGCGGGAGTCTACGAGCAGTACTTC
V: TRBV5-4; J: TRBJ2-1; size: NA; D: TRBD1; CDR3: CASSSLGQGTNEQFF; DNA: TGTGCCAGCAGCAGCCTGGGACAGGGGACCAATGAGCAGTTCTTC
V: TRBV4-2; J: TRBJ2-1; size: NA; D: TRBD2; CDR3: CASSQDPGLAGNNEQFF; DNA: TGTGCCAGCAGCCAAGACCCCGGACTAGCGGGAAACAATGAGCAGTTCTTC
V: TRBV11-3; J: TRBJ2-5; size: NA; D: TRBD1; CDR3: CASSLRQGEETQYF; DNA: TGTGCCAGCAGCTTAAGGCAGGGGGAAGAGACCCAGTACTTC
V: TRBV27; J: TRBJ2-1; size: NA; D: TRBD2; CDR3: CASSSRAGGRNNEQFF; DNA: TGTGCCAGCAGTTCCCGAGCGGGAGGACGAAACAATGAGCAGTTCTTC
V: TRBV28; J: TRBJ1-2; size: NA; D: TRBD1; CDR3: CATTGTGEIKNYGYTF; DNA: TGTGCCACTACCGGGACAGGGGAAATAAAGAACTATGGCTACACCTTC
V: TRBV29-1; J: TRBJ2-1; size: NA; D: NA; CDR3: CSVDLWASSYNEQFF; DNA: TGCAGCGTTGATCTCTGGGCGAGCTCCTACAATGAGCAGTTCTTC
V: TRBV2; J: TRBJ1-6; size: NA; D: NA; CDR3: CASSRLKYNSPLHF; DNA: TGTGCCAGCAGCCGACTGAAATATAATTCACCCCTCCACTTT
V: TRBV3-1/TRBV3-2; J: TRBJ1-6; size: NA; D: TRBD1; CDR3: CASSQGGGQAIF; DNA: TGTGCCAGCAGCCAAGGCGGGGGACAGGCGATCTTT
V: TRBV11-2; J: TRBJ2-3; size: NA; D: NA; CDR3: CASSLGGRKVLDTQYF; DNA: TGTGCCAGCAGCTTAGGTGGGAGGAAAGTTTTGGATACGCAGTATTTT
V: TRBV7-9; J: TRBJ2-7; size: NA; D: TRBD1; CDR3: CASSARTGDYEQYF; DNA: TGTGCCAGCAGCGCTCGGACAGGTGACTACGAGCAGTACTTC
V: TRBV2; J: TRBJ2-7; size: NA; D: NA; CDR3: CASSALLQGYEQYF; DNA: TGTGCCAGCAGTGCGTTATTACAGGGCTACGAGCAGTACTTC
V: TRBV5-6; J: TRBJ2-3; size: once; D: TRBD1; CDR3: CASSSPGTGIFTDTQYF; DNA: TGTGCCAGCAGCTCACCCGGGACAGGGATATTCACAGATACGCAGTATTTT
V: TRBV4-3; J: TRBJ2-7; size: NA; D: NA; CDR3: CASSRAPGSTYEQYF; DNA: TGCGCCAGCAGCCGCGCCCCGGGGTCTACCTACGAGCAGTACTTC
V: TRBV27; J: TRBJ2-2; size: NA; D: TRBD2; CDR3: CASSRASGRAGGELFF; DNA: TGTGCCAGCAGTCGTGCTAGCGGGAGGGCTGGCGGGGAGCTGTTTTTT
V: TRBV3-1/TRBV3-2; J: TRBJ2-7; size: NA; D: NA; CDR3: CASSQVFARTYEQYF; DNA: TGTGCCAGCAGCCAAGTCTTCGCGCGCACCTACGAGCAGTACTTC
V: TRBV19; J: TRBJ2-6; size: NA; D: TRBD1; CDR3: CASETGSSGANVLTF; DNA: TGTGCCAGTGAGACAGGGAGCTCTGGGGCCAACGTCCTGACTTTC
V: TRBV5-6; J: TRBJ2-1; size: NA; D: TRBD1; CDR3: CASSYRDRRFF; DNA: TGTGCCAGCAGTTATCGGGACAGACGGTTCTTC
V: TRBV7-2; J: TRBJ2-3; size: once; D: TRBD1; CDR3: CASSPGQNTDTQYF; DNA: TGTGCCAGCAGCCCGGGACAGAACACAGATACGCAGTATTTT
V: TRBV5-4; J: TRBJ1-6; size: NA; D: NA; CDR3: CASSPQTGRDSPLHF; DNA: TGTGCCAGCAGCCCCCAAACAGGGCGGGATTCACCCCTCCACTTT
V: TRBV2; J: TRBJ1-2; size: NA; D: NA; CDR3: CASTVQVYYGYTF; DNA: TGTGCCAGCACTGTACAGGTCTACTATGGCTACACCTTC
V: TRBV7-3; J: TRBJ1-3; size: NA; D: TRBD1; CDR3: CASSRGLTGGDTIYF; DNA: TGTGCCAGCAGCCGCGGACTTACAGGGGGGGACACCATATATTTT
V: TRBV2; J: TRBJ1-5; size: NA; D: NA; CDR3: CASSDQGRSVNQPQHF; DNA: TGTGCCAGCAGTGATCAGGGCAGGTCCGTCAATCAGCCCCAGCATTTT
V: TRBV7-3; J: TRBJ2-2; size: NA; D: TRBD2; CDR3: CASSLWAVGSGKPTGELFF; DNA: TGTGCCAGCAGCTTGTGGGCTGTTGGTAGCGGGAAACCTACCGGGGAGCTGTTTTTT
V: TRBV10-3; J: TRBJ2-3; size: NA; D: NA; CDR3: CAISEVRTADTQYF; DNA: TGTGCCATCAGTGAGGTTCGGACAGCAGATACGCAGTATTTT
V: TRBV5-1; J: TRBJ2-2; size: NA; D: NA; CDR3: CASAGQGSNTGELFF; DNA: TGCGCCAGCGCCGGGCAGGGGTCAAACACCGGGGAGCTGTTTTTT
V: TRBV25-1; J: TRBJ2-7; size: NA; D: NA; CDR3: CASSVQGLEQYF; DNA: TGTGCCAGCAGTGTACAGGGTTTAGAGCAGTACTTC